A selection of T cell receptor beta chains follows, all from one sample in a study of type 1 and type 2 diabetes patients. One entry per CDR3 protein results from TCRdb running MiXCR on the multiplex PCR reads. The table has fewer than 300,000 distinct CDR3 sequences, 47% seen once; the top ten hold roughly an eighth. Sequenced: peripheral blood mononuclear cells (PBMCs). The receptors come from a man aged 18 to 30 with type 2 diabetes. CDR3s include the opening cysteine and the closing phenylalanine or tryptophan. The D gene is left open where the match is weak.

TRBJ1-1 | TRBV6-5 | . | CASSANQRAFF
TRBJ1-6 | TRBV6-1 | . | CASSEIGRYNSPLHF
TRBJ2-6 | TRBV29-1 | . | CSVPGAGANVLTF
TRBJ1-1 | TRBV10-3 | . | CAISESNPGLNTEAFF
TRBJ2-7 | TRBV19 | TRBD2 | CASSPASGRGEQYF
TRBJ2-4 | TRBV9 | TRBD2 | CASSQGGLAGGTKNIQYF
TRBJ1-1 | TRBV15 | TRBD1 | CASSSPGQGRATEAFF
TRBJ1-5 | TRBV4-3 | . | CASSQDGGQPQHF
TRBJ1-4 | TRBV28 | . | CASSSHRGLEKLFF
TRBJ1-2 | TRBV29-1 | TRBD1 | CSADISGQGSHRYGYTF
TRBJ1-5 | TRBV7-2 | . | CASSLGVRTGVEPQHF
TRBJ2-1 | TRBV20-1 | TRBD2 | CSARDQGGGSSYNEQFF
TRBJ2-2 | TRBV14 | . | CASSRSGSNTGELFF
TRBJ2-2 | TRBV12-3/TRBV12-4 | TRBD2 | CASGPRKPAGANTGELFF
TRBJ2-7 | TRBV9 | . | CASSVSLVSYEQYF
TRBJ2-7 | TRBV27 | TRBD1 | CASGRDRGTYEQYF
TRBJ1-2 | TRBV29-1 | TRBD1 | CSVIDREGGYTF
TRBJ1-2 | TRBV10-2 | . | CASSDGPQGYGYTF
TRBJ1-1 | TRBV25-1 | . | CASTGFGGQNTEAFF
TRBJ2-1 | TRBV2 | TRBD2 | CASSPTSGYNEQFF
TRBJ1-6 | TRBV6-5 | . | CASSYQGGRNSPLHF
TRBJ2-3 | TRBV30 | . | CAWNRVLLPDTQYF
TRBJ1-6 | TRBV20-1 | . | CSARHERDSPLHF
TRBJ2-7 | TRBV19 | . | CASSIGTGSGYEQYF
TRBJ1-2 | TRBV19 | . | CASSIDLRDGYTF
TRBJ2-5 | TRBV18 | . | CASSPGAETQYF
TRBJ1-2 | TRBV7-3 | . | CASSQGFPTIYGYTF
TRBJ2-5 | TRBV6-6 | TRBD2 | CASNEAGVKETQYF